Sequencing of this T cell receptor (beta chain) was carried out in a study of T-cell reconstitution after alpha-beta-depleted transplantation in children. The study, taken as a whole, reports: High day-60 TCRbeta diversity in some patients came from surviving recipient T cells and thymic progenitors. After transplant, at about two months, alpha-beta T cells were reportedly derived from several hundred expanded graft clones. T cells produced anew were the main source of T-cell counts and diversity one year after transplant.

This clonotype was observed a few times. As yet, its antigen is unknown. As it was prepared, the TCRbeta library received unique molecular identifiers. A single record per CDR3 protein comes from TCRdb applying MiXCR to the PCR reads. The sample yields around 700,000 distinct CDR3 sequences, roughly 14% seen once. V lost 5 bases and J 3 bases, leaving 14 bases between the germline ends. The CDR3 length is 14 residues. Sequenced material: PBMCs, taken before TCRalphabeta/CD19-depleted stem cell transplant. The rearrangement links TRBV12-3 or TRBV12-4 to TRBJ2-7; D call uncertain. The clonotype comes from a girl aged 2 to 9 with congenital amegakaryocytic thrombocytopenia, due to receive a stem cell transplant. CDR3 bases: TGTGCCAGCAGTCTCGGGTGGGAAGACTACGAGCAGTACTTC. Protein: CASSLGWEDYEQYF.